This TCR beta chain appears in the sequencing data of a study of blood T cell repertoires in COVID-19 (dated by TCRdb to about 2020). Looking at the study overall: Recovered participants in ImmuneRACE Cohort 3 were defined as having two consecutive negative NP/OP PCR tests, clearance from a healthcare professional, or resolution of symptoms. A freely available public database, intended as a resource for researchers studying the immune response to SARS-CoV-2, is where the repertoires were released. Subjects who had been exposed to COVID-19, were actively infected with it, or had recovered from it provided the deeply sampled blood TCRbeta repertoires that made up the dataset. Where HLA class I and class II types were available, the types were taken from metadata supplied by the sample provider, not from assay-based typing. The samples were drawn from the first 160 participants of the ongoing ImmuneRACE study and from 1,254 subjects provided by 6 global collaborators. The sample metadata nearly always contained a de-identified subject ID, COVID-19 status, age in years and sex. The prospective study material was composed of cDNA or gDNA derived from T cells, B-cell-depleted T cells, or PBMCs. Samples covering the acute and convalescent phases of COVID-19 were provided by collaborators in the United States, Italy and Spain. What the research found in general, with its limitations: The quantity of clinical and demographic metadata differed by source and by participant and was supplied without curation.

As concerns this clone: This clone's antigen is unknown. No per-base quality is available; no much larger clone lies one base away.

TCRbeta CDR3 regions were amplified from genomic DNA using the immunoSEQ Assay, a bias-controlled multiplex PCR. Per the original workflow: The number of nucleated cells in each sample was estimated by amplification of reference gene primers within the assay. To quantify the absolute abundance of each unique TCRbeta CDR3 rearrangement, sequence reads were collapsed and filtered. Productive Simpson clonality was computed per sample as the square root of Simpson's diversity index over productive rearrangements. TCRdb mirrors the immuneACCESS table, restricted to in-frame sequences. Some clones are absent from its copies; in checked studies, under half trace to an unresolved V gene, and the reason for the others is unknown. That table supplies the V and J calls and clone size; D and trimming were determined from the DNA. A total of approximately 150,000 clones appear in this sample, about 87% of them only once. The ten largest clonotypes hold roughly 3.9% of the sample.

In the prospective study, participants were 18 to 89 years old, resided in approximately 25 geographic areas of the United States, and were enrolled through a virtual design. In the prospective study, cohorts were assigned on the basis of participant-reported clinical history obtained from a screening survey and a study questionnaire. In the prospective study, mobile phlebotomists collected whole blood, serum and a nasopharyngeal or oropharyngeal swab from each participant. Additional blood draws and questionnaires over an approximately 2-month period could optionally be provided by prospective study participants. Prospective study blood samples were shipped either frozen or at room temperature before DNA extraction. CDR1 and CDR2 (SEHNR, FQNEAQ) derive from the germline V gene (reference sequence). Including the terminal cysteine and phenylalanine, the CDR3 comprises 16 residues. The read is trimmed to its CDR3 DNA, 48 bases read in frame from base 1. The germline V end is reduced by 1 base and the J end by 2 bases; junction bases left unmatched: 7.

The sequence was collected from a man aged 50 to 59 in a cohort exposed to, infected with or recovered from COVID-19 (not recorded which). In this chain, TRBV7-9 is recombined with TRBJ1-2; 7 middle bases align to TRBD1. The sample comprised PBMCs or T cells enriched from blood (not recorded which). The CDR3 reads CASSLDKGRGNYGYTF. Here is the DNA: TGTGCCAGCAGCTTAGATAAGGGCAGGGGGAACTATGGCTACACCTTC.